The present T cell receptor beta chain was sequenced within a study of human T cells and chemical hapten exposure. For the study at large: Patch tests applied 0.01% DPC to the upper back, read at 6 days. Patients, largely female, had alopecia areata, totalis or universalis.

Original processing notes: Sequenced samples showed a median of around 100,000 TCRs each, with counts running from around 24,000 to 710,000. A single record per CDR3 protein comes from TCRdb applying MiXCR to the RACE reads. These V and J calls are TCRdb output, not the study's own analysis. Among more than 300,000 distinct CDR3 sequences listed, roughly 4.6% were seen once. General study findings and limits: Donors' alopecia may make their immune response differ from healthy people's.

Indicated time point: pre-sensitization, week 0. Treatment denoted: therapeutic diphenylcyclopropenone sensitization with weekly scalp DPC. The CDR3 length is 14 residues. V was shortened by 6 bases and J by 3 bases, with 14 bases between the two germline ends. This clonotype was counted between two and nine times. No antigen is known for it. The rearrangement links TRBV12-3 or TRBV12-4 to TRBJ1-1, with D perhaps TRBD1 (5 bases). This receptor was obtained from a woman aged 45 to 65 with alopecia areata. Some clones in this sample may be carry-over from other donors' samples. Sequenced here: whole blood, sampled in connection with sensitization to the hapten diphenylcyclopropenone (DPC). The CDR3 nucleotides are TGTGCCAGCAGGGGGGTGATTCAGTACACTGAAGCTTTCTTT. Encoded protein: CASRGVIQYTEAFF.